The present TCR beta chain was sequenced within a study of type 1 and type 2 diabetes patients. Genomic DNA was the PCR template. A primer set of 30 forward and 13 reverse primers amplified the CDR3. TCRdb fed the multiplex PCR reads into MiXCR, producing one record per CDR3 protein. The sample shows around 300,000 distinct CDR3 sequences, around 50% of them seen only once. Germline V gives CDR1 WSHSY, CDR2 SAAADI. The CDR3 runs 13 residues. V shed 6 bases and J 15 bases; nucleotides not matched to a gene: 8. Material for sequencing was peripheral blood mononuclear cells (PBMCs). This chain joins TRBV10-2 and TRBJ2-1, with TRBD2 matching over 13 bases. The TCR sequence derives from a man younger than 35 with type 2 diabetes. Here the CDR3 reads CASRTTGLAGTFF. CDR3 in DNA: TGCGCCAGCAGGACGACGGGACTAGCGGGAACGTTCTTC.